A single sample gave rise to the 32 T cell receptor beta chains below, sequenced in a study of blood T cell repertoires in COVID-19. TCRdb's table, derived via immunoSEQ multiplex PCR, lists solely in-frame clones and lacks some. The sample lists more than 95,000 clones; about 87% were seen once. Material for sequencing was peripheral blood. These receptors came from a human donor in a cohort sampled during active or convalescent COVID-19.

This clone was found once. The chain recombines TRBV19 with TRBJ2-5; weak D call: TRBD2 (5 bases). The length of the CDR3 is 17 residues. Trimming removed 4 bases at V and 2 bases at J, with 20 bases between. CDR1 and CDR2 (germline): LNHDA, SQIVND (reference sequence). CDR3 nucleotide sequence: TGTGCCAGTAGTAGGGGAAGACGGGGAAAAAGTCAAGAGACCCAGTACTTC. Its translation: CASSRGRRGKSQETQYF.

The chain is built from TRBV19 and TRBJ2-1; 11 positions agree with TRBD2. The CDR3 is 15 residues long. Trimming at V came to 7 bases and at J to 9 bases, leaving 11 bases not matched to a gene. CDR1 and CDR2 from the germline V gene are LNHDA and SQIVND (reference sequence). This CDR3 reads CASTLRSGGAGEQFF. For the CDR3, the DNA is TGTGCCAGTACCCTGCGTAGCGGGGGGGCCGGTGAGCAGTTCTTC.

There are a few counts of this clone. J is TRBJ2-7 and V is TRBV7-2, with TRBD1 identical over 9 bases. The germline CDR1 and CDR2 sequences are SGHTA and FQGNSA. V lost 5 bases to trimming and J lost 3 bases; unmatched junction nucleotides: 11. This CDR3 is 16 amino acids long. The CDR3 loop reads CASSTRSGTGIYEQYF. The CDR3 DNA reads TGTGCCAGCAGCACCCGCTCCGGGACAGGGATCTACGAGCAGTACTTC.

The CDR3 nucleotides are TGCGCCAGCAGCTTCGGGACAGGGAACAATGAGCAGTTCTTC. Its protein product is CASSFGTGNNEQFF. The rearrangement joins TRBV5-1 to TRBJ2-1; 9 bases align to TRBD1. In germline, CDR1 is SGHRS, CDR2 YFSETQ. This CDR3 comprises 14 residues. J lost 5 bases, V lost 2 bases, and 2 bases had no gene match.

The chain couples TRBV30 to TRBJ2-1; D is possibly TRBD2 (5 bases). There are 11 residues in the CDR3. The germline V and J ends were trimmed by 2 bases and 14 bases, with 13 bases remaining between them. Germline values: CDR1 GTSNPN, CDR2 SVGIG (reference sequence). DNA of the CDR3: TGTGCCTGGAGTACCGGGATGGGAGAGTTCTTC. As protein: CAWSTGMGEFF. Together with reference TRBV30 and TRBJ2-1, the CDR3 gives the full variable domain: SQTIHQWPATLVQPVGSPLSLECTVEGTSNPNLYWYRQAAGRGLQLLFYSVGIGQISSEVPQNLSASRPQDRQFILSSKKLLLSDSGFYLCAWSTGMGEFFGPGTRLTVL.

Only one count was recorded for this clone. The rearrangement uses TRBV6-2 or TRBV6-3 and TRBJ1-2, with 8 bases fitting TRBD1. J gave up 4 bases and V 4 bases, and 5 bases lay outside the gene matches. This CDR3 contains 14 residues. The germline gives CDR1 MNHEY, CDR2 SVGEGT. CDR3 DNA: TGTGCCAGCAGTTTGCCAGGGGGCGCCTATGGCTACACCTTC. Translated: CASSLPGGAYGYTF.

V is TRBV5-1 and J is TRBJ2-2; 12 bases match TRBD1. Germline CDR1 and CDR2: SGHRS and YFSETQ. V lost 3 bases to trimming and J lost 7 bases; unmatched junction nucleotides: 10. The CDR3 extends over 17 amino acids. The CDR3 here is CASSWSPGQGAIGELFF. The CDR3, as DNA: TGCGCCAGCAGCTGGTCTCCGGGACAGGGGGCAATCGGGGAGCTGTTTTTT.

The chain couples TRBV4-1 to TRBJ2-1, with TRBD1 as a possible D gene (6 bases). V lost 0 bases and J lost 7, with 16 bases in between. Germline CDR1 and CDR2: MGHRA and YSYEKL. The CDR3 is 16 amino acids. The CDR3 protein is CASSQEGAGPSNEQFF. The CDR3 DNA reads TGCGCCAGCAGCCAAGAGGGGGCGGGCCCTTCGAATGAGCAGTTCTTC.

The rearrangement joins TRBV20-1 to TRBJ2-7, with D possibly matching TRBD2 (5 bases). Germline assignment: CDR1 DFQATT and CDR2 SNEGSKA (reference sequence). CDR3 length: 14 residues. V lost 3 bases, J lost 7 bases, and 19 bases lay in between. CDR3 sequence: CSASAGPFLREQYF. In DNA, the CDR3 is TGCAGTGCTAGTGCGGGTCCTTTTCTACGGGAGCAGTACTTC.

The chain couples TRBV28 to TRBJ1-5, with 11 bases fitting TRBD1. This CDR3 has 15 amino acids. The V gene end was trimmed by 5 bases and the J gene end by 3 bases; junction bases not matched to a gene: 3. From germline, CDR1 is MDHEN and CDR2 SYDVKM. The CDR3: CASSQDRGHNQPQHF. CDR3 coding DNA: TGTGCCAGCAGTCAGGACAGGGGGCACAATCAGCCCCAGCATTTT. The complete variable domain, with remaining parts taken from reference TRBV28 and TRBJ1-5, reads DVKVTQSSRYLVKRTGEKVFLECVQDMDHENMFWYRQDPGLGLRLIYFSYDVKMKEKGDIPEGYSVSREKKERFSLILESASTNQTSMYLCASSQDRGHNQPQHFGDGTRLSIL.

This clone has more than one count but fewer than ten. The chain couples TRBV7-9 to TRBJ2-7; 10 positions match TRBD1. The germline V gene has CDR1 SEHNR and CDR2 FQNEAQ (reference sequence). This CDR3 comprises 14 residues. V was clipped by 5 bases and J by 3 bases; unmatched bases: 4. In nucleotides, the CDR3 is TGTGCCAGCAGCACCTGGACAGGGGGCTACGAGCAGTACTTC. Translating it yields CASSTWTGGYEQYF.

The CDR3 nucleotides are TGTGCCAGCAGCTACGATAGCGGGGGGCCCTACAATGAGCAGTTCTTC. Translation gives CASSYDSGGPYNEQFF. This rearrangement joins TRBV5-4 to TRBJ2-1; 10 bases are a match to TRBD2. Germline V gene sequence: CDR1 SGHNT, CDR2 YYREEE (reference sequence). V was pared by 3 bases and J by 2 bases, with 5 bases of the junction left unmatched. This CDR3 has 16 residues.

This chain connects TRBV5-1 to TRBJ2-5; TRBD1 matches 7 bases. The germline CDR1 and CDR2 sequences are SGHRS and YFSETQ. The V and J ends lost 5 bases and 5 bases, in that order; junction bases with no gene match: 3. The CDR3 runs to 12 residues. The CDR3 coding sequence is TGCGCCAGCAGTACAGGGGTGGAGACCCAGTACTTC. Amino acids: CASSTGVETQYF.

CDR3: CASSRQGLSNQPQHF. CDR3 sequence (DNA): TGCGCCAGCAGCAGACAGGGCCTTAGCAATCAGCCCCAGCATTTT. The chain has TRBV5-1 and TRBJ1-5, with 7 bases lining up with TRBD1. Germline loops: CDR1 SGHRS, CDR2 YFSETQ. The CDR3 is 15 residues long. After removal of 4 bases from V and 0 bases from J, the junction contained 4 bases not matched to a gene.

The J gene is TRBJ2-1, the V gene TRBV24-1, with 8 positions matching TRBD2. The CDR3 length is 15 residues. Germline V lookup: CDR1 KGHDR, CDR2 SFDVKD. V gave up 6 bases and J gave up 4 bases; unmatched junction bases: 7. In DNA form, the CDR3 reads TGTGCCACCAGTCTAAGCGGGGGTCGGTACAATGAGCAGTTCTTC. Its translation is CATSLSGGRYNEQFF.

V and J are TRBV4-3 and TRBJ2-2; D might be TRBD1 (6 bases). V lost 4 bases, J lost 0 bases, and 9 bases lay in between. CDR1 LGHNA and CDR2 YSLEER come from the germline V gene. This CDR3 comprises 15 residues. The CDR3 DNA follows: TGCGCCAGCAGCCCCGGACAGCCGAACACCGGGGAGCTGTTTTTT. It translates to CASSPGQPNTGELFF.

The chain has TRBV11-2 and TRBJ1-2; TRBD1 aligns across 7 bases. Trimming at V came to 5 bases and at J to 8 bases, leaving 8 bases not matched to a gene. Germline values: CDR1 SGHAT, CDR2 FQNNGV. CDR3 size: 13 residues. The CDR3 DNA follows: TGTGCCAGCAGCCCGGACAGGTCGGGGGGCTACACCTTC. Amino acid sequence: CASSPDRSGGYTF.

Here the CDR3 DNA reads TGTGCCAGCAGGCTAGCGGGGGGGAGGGCAGATACGCAGTATTTT. Its protein product is CASRLAGGRADTQYF. The chain is built from TRBV11-2 and TRBJ2-3; 12 nucleotides match TRBD2. Germline-derived CDR1 and CDR2 are SGHAT and FQNNGV. V shed 6 bases and J 4 bases; nucleotides not matched to a gene: 5. The CDR3 loop spans 15 amino acids.

The chain uses TRBV6-5 and TRBJ2-4, with 7 positions matching TRBD1. The CDR3 runs 15 residues. Per the germline V gene, CDR1 is MNHEY and CDR2 is SVGAGI. V lost 4 bases, J lost 8 bases, and 11 bases stayed unmatched. CDR3 nucleotides: TGTGCCAGCAGTTCCCTCACGACAGGGTTAGACATTCAGTACTTC. Translating it yields CASSSLTTGLDIQYF.

V gene TRBV2 combines with J gene TRBJ1-2, with D possibly being TRBD1 (5 bases). This CDR3 contains 14 residues. Germline CDR1 reads SNHLY; CDR2 reads FYNNEI. The ends were cut back, 6 bases at V and 8 bases at J, with 19 bases in the middle. The CDR3, as DNA: TGTGCCAGCAGCCGACAACGGGGGACCAGCGGCTACACCTTC. Translated, it gives CASSRQRGTSGYTF.

This clone was counted once. The chain couples TRBV7-7 to TRBJ2-1, with a weak D call TRBD2 (5 bases). The CDR3 is 17 residues long. Germline CDR1 is SSHAT and CDR2 is FNYEAQ (reference sequence). Trimming pared 5 bases from V and 0 bases from J, leaving 17 bases between. CDR3 sequence reads: CASSPRRATLSYNEQFF. CDR3 nucleotides: TGTGCCAGCAGCCCCAGGCGGGCGACCCTCTCCTACAATGAGCAGTTCTTC.

This chain links TRBV7-2 with TRBJ1-2, with unresolved D. With 1 base removed from V and 4 bases from J, the gap between germline ends came to 7 bases. The CDR3 runs to 13 residues. Germline CDR1 reads SGHTA; CDR2 reads FQGNSA. The CDR3 sequence is CASSLGGSYGYTF. DNA of the CDR3: TGTGCCAGCAGCTTAGGAGGCAGCTATGGCTACACCTTC.

This chain uses TRBV9 with TRBJ1-2; maybe TRBD1 (5 bases). Germline lookup yields CDR1 SGDLS and CDR2 YYNGEE. Trimming removed 2 bases from V and 3 bases from J, with 11 bases in between. CDR3 length: 14 amino acids. CDR3 amino acids: CASSVRGNDYGYTF. The CDR3 DNA sequence: TGTGCCAGCAGCGTTCGGGGGAACGACTATGGCTACACCTTC.

To note about this clone: The junction does not match germline at one end; this may be a read error. CDR3 nucleotide sequence: TGTGCCACCAGTCTACAGACAGGGCGCTACTATGAGCAGTTCTTC. Translating gives CATSLQTGRYYEQFF. The genes are TRBV15 and TRBJ2-1; the match to TRBD1 covers 7 bases. The germline gives CDR1 LNHNV, CDR2 YYDKDF (reference sequence). This CDR3 is 15 amino acids long.

The chain links TRBV19 to TRBJ1-5, with D possibly matching TRBD1 (5 bases). CDR1 and CDR2 (germline): LNHDA, SQIVND (reference sequence). This CDR3 has 16 amino acids. Deletions cut 3 bases from V and 7 bases from J, with 19 bases between. The CDR3 loop is CASSISPLQGTQPQHF. CDR3 nucleotides: TGTGCCAGTAGTATTTCCCCCCTTCAGGGAACCCAGCCCCAGCATTTT.

The genes are TRBV7-9 and TRBJ1-5, with TRBD1 as a possible D gene (6 bases). This CDR3 contains 15 residues. Germline V CDR1 and CDR2: SEHNR, FQNEAQ (reference sequence). Between the trimmed V and J ends, which lost 3 bases and 4 bases, there was a span of 13 bases. CDR3 sequence reads: CASSFGGTRNQPQHF. Here the CDR3 DNA reads TGTGCCAGCAGCTTCGGGGGGACAAGGAATCAGCCCCAGCATTTT.

Concerning this clone itself: One base away lies a much larger clone, so this may be a sequencing read error. The J gene is TRBJ2-3, the V gene TRBV5-4, with TRBD1 as a possible D gene (7 bases). Germline V CDR1 and CDR2: SGHNT, YYREEE (reference sequence). V was pared by 3 bases and J by 6 bases, with 23 bases between. The CDR3 is made up of 17 amino acids. The CDR3 reads CASSSLGRGAEVDTQYF. DNA for the CDR3: TGTGCCAGCAGCTCCCTCGGCAGGGGGGCCGAGGTTGATACGCAGTATTTT. The variable domain in full, completed from reference TRBV5-4 and TRBJ2-3, reads ETGVTQSPTHLIKTRGQQVTLRCSSQSGHNTVSWYQQALGQGPQFIFQYYREEENGRGNFPPRFSGLQFPNYSSELNVNALELDDSALYLCASSSLGRGAEVDTQYFGPGTRLTVL.

CDR3 sequence: CASTRDRNTGELFF. As DNA, the CDR3 is TGTGCCAGCACTCGGGACAGAAACACCGGGGAGCTGTTTTTT. The V gene is TRBV6-4, the J gene TRBJ2-2, with TRBD1 matching 7 bases. J gave up 2 bases and V 7 bases, and 4 bases lay outside the gene matches. CDR3 size: 14 residues. Germline lookup yields CDR1 MRHNA and CDR2 SNTAGT.

The V gene is TRBV24-1, the J gene TRBJ2-1; 13 bases agree with TRBD2. Germline V CDR1 and CDR2: KGHDR, SFDVKD. With 9 bases clipped from V and 4 bases from J, the junction kept 2 bases outside the gene matches. This CDR3 is built from 14 residues. The CDR3 reads CATQTSGGYNEQFF. CDR3 DNA sequence: TGTGCCACCCAGACTAGCGGGGGGTACAATGAGCAGTTCTTC.

The V call is TRBV24-1, the J call TRBJ2-5; tentatively, D is TRBD1 (5 bases). V was trimmed by 5 bases and J by 5 bases, leaving 11 bases between them. The CDR3 spans 13 residues. The germline V gene encodes CDR1 KGHDR and CDR2 SFDVKD. Written as DNA, the CDR3 is TGTGCCACCAGTGTAGTAGGGGTTGAGACCCAGTACTTC. Translation gives CATSVVGVETQYF.

Details on this clone: The junction and the germline gene differ at one end; a read error may be behind it. CDR3: CASILGQGAPEQFF. The CDR3 nucleotides are TGTGCCAGCATCTTAGGACAGGGGGCGCCTGAGCAGTTCTTC. V gene TRBV7-9 combines with J gene TRBJ2-1; 11 positions agree with TRBD1. This CDR3 spans 14 amino acids. Germline loops: CDR1 SEHNR, CDR2 FQNEAQ (reference sequence). Looking up the rest from reference TRBV7-9 and TRBJ2-1 gives the full variable domain: DTGVSQNPRHKITKRGQNVTFRCDPISEHNRLYWYRQTLGQGPEFLTYFQNEAQLEKSRLLSDRFSAERPKGSFSTLEIQRTEQGDSAMYLCASILGQGAPEQFFGPGTRLTVL.

The V gene is TRBV12-5, the J gene TRBJ1-5; D gene uncertain. Germline V gives CDR1 LGHNT, CDR2 FRNRAP. The CDR3 covers 18 residues. The ends were cut back, 3 bases at V and 0 bases at J, with 18 bases in the middle. The CDR3: CASGLSIRERSSNQPQHF. CDR3 sequence (DNA): TGTGCTAGTGGTTTATCTATTCGAGAGAGGTCTAGCAATCAGCCCCAGCATTTT.